The next 21 T cell receptor beta chains were all read from a single sample in a study of monozygotic twins with inflammatory bowel disease. One entry per CDR3 protein, without DNA, is what TCRdb gives after re-calling the 5' RACE reads. Here the sample table reports about 380,000 distinct CDR3 sequences. Sequenced: blood. The origin of the receptors is a human donor with ulcerative colitis or Crohn's disease, or a healthy co-twin of an affected twin (not recorded which).

The gene calls are TRBV28 and TRBJ2-2; the TCRdb D gene call, TRBD1, has no DNA to confirm it. The CDR3 covers 16 residues. The germline gives CDR1 MDHEN, CDR2 SYDVKM. The CDR3 is CASSLLYRGRTGELFF.

The chain is built from TRBV29-1 and TRBJ1-1; the TCRdb call, TRBD1, lacks DNA for checking. The CDR3 covers 13 residues. The V gene's germline CDR1 is SQVTM and CDR2 ANQGSEA. The CDR3 sequence: CSGVRGMNTEAFF.

CDR3 loop: CASSQDLGQLSGYGYTF. The genes are TRBV14 and TRBJ1-2. The CDR3 loop spans 17 amino acids. Germline-derived CDR1 and CDR2 are SGHDN and FVKESK.

The chain carries TRBV7-2 and TRBJ2-2; TCRdb's assignment of TRBD1 cannot be checked, as there is no DNA. Per germline, CDR1 SGHTA and CDR2 FQGNSA. This CDR3 is built from 15 residues. CDR3 in amino acids: CASSPGQVNTGELFF.

V usage is TRBV6-1 and J usage is TRBJ2-3; TCRdb returns TRBD1, unconfirmable since there is no DNA. The CDR3 covers 15 residues. Germline assignment: CDR1 MNHNS and CDR2 SASEGT. The chain's CDR3 is CASREQGIGTDTQYF.

This CDR3 is CASSLGDAEAFF. V is TRBV5-1 and J is TRBJ1-1. The CDR3 totals 12 residues. The germline V gene encodes CDR1 SGHRS and CDR2 YFSETQ.

The chain couples TRBV30 to TRBJ2-1; TCRdb lists TRBD1, though no DNA is available to test this call. Germline V lookup: CDR1 GTSNPN, CDR2 SVGIG (reference sequence). The CDR3 runs 17 residues. The CDR3 protein is CAWRGMPGQSSYNEQFF. Full variable domain (remainder filled in from reference TRBV30 and TRBJ2-1): SQTIHQWPATLVQPVGSPLSLECTVEGTSNPNLYWYRQAAGRGLQLLFYSVGIGQISSEVPQNLSASRPQDRQFILSSKKLLLSDSGFYLCAWRGMPGQSSYNEQFFGPGTRLTVL.

J is TRBJ2-1 and V is TRBV27; TCRdb's D gene call, TRBD1, goes unchecked for lack of DNA. This CDR3 comprises 18 residues. Germline CDR1 is MNHEY and CDR2 is SMNVEV (reference sequence). The CDR3 here is CASSLTGPGAFGGNEQFF.

The chain links TRBV5-1 to TRBJ2-2. CDR3 length: 13 residues. CDR1 is SGHRS and CDR2 is YFSETQ in the germline V gene. The CDR3: CASSLTFPGELFF.

The J gene is TRBJ1-4, the V gene TRBV9. Looked up from germline, CDR1 is SGDLS and CDR2 is YYNGEE. This CDR3 is built from 15 residues. CDR3 region: CASTRTASTNEKLFF.

The rearrangement links TRBV19 to TRBJ2-7; TCRdb's D call of TRBD1 is untestable without DNA. Germline assignment: CDR1 LNHDA and CDR2 SQIVND (reference sequence). The CDR3 is 13 residues long. The CDR3 sequence: CASGAGRYYEQYF.

This chain connects TRBV6-5 to TRBJ1-2. Germline loops: CDR1 MNHEY, CDR2 SVGAGI. The CDR3 spans 11 residues. CDR3 loop: CAIWRGYGYTF.

This chain connects TRBV12-3 or TRBV12-4 to TRBJ1-5. The length of the CDR3 is 14 residues. CDR3 protein: CASSLFGGNQPQHF.

The genes are TRBV15 and TRBJ1-1; TCRdb's D call of TRBD1 is untestable without DNA. In germline, CDR1 is LNHNV, CDR2 YYDKDF (reference sequence). This CDR3 has 15 amino acids. The CDR3 protein is CATSSLQGVGTEAFF.

The genes are TRBV12-3 or TRBV12-4 and TRBJ2-7; TCRdb's assignment of TRBD2 cannot be checked, as there is no DNA. The CDR3 loop spans 15 amino acids. The CDR3 reads CASSLIQGINYEQYF.

The chain uses TRBV2 and TRBJ2-5; as DNA is missing, the TRBD1 call by TCRdb cannot be tested. This CDR3 has 14 residues. CDR1 and CDR2 from the germline V gene are SNHLY and FYNNEI. Here the CDR3 reads CASSRMTGWETQYF.

V is TRBV7-9 and J is TRBJ1-2; no DNA is available, so the TRBD1 call from TCRdb remains unchecked. Germline V gives CDR1 SEHNR, CDR2 FQNEAQ (reference sequence). This CDR3 contains 16 residues. CDR3 region: CASSLGSGRPNYGYTF.

The CDR3 protein is CASSPGGRASYNEQFF. V gene TRBV5-1 combines with J gene TRBJ2-1; without DNA, the TCRdb call of TRBD2 cannot be checked. The germline gives CDR1 SGHRS, CDR2 YFSETQ. The CDR3 is 16 amino acids.

The rearrangement joins TRBV12-3 or TRBV12-4 to TRBJ1-2. The CDR3 runs 11 residues. The CDR3 loop is CASRGPRGYTF.

The chain carries TRBV6-6 and TRBJ1-2. Germline CDR1 and CDR2: MNHNY and SVGAGI (reference sequence). This CDR3 is 13 amino acids long. The chain's CDR3 is CASSTATNYGYTF.

V usage is TRBV19 and J usage is TRBJ2-1; without DNA, the TCRdb call of TRBD1 cannot be checked. The V gene's germline CDR1 is LNHDA and CDR2 SQIVND (reference sequence). CDR3 length: 15 residues. CDR3: CASSPRRGPNNEQFF.